This T cell receptor beta chain was found in a study of blood T cell repertoires in COVID-19. Study as a whole: Whether acute or convalescent, the COVID-19 samples came from the United States, Italy and Spain. Nucleic acid was either cDNA or gDNA, and it came from T cells, B-cell-depleted T cells, or PBMCs.

As concerns this clone: A junction end diverges from the germline sequence, so it may reflect a read error.

Study processing details: How many nucleated cells were present was estimated from reference gene primer amplification. Some clones are missing from TCRdb's copy, which holds only in-frame ones; the method was immunoSEQ multiplex PCR. V, J and clone size are taken as reported in that table, and D and trimming were inferred from the DNA itself. The sample records more than 200,000 clones, nearly 90% being singletons. The TCR originated in a human donor in a cohort sampled during active COVID-19. Sequenced sample: peripheral blood.

For the CDR3, the DNA is TGTGCCAGCAGCCAAGATTCCCGGGCCGGTCTCGGACATTTACTCTTC. Protein sequence: CASSQDSRAGLGHLLF. The V call is TRBV3-1 (or the pseudogene TRBV3-2), the J call TRBJ1-2; D may be TRBD1 (5 bases). The CDR3 consists of 16 residues. Looked up from germline, CDR1 is LGHDT and CDR2 is YNNKEL (reference sequence).